Following are 23 T cell receptor beta chains from one sample sequenced in a study of T cells in Graves' hyperthyroidism and ophthalmopathy. Amplified TCR beta CDR3 regions derived from RNA transcripts. RT-PCR in the first round (using the HTBI primer set) targeted the TCR CDR3. TCRdb called the multiplex PCR reads again in MiXCR, with one record for every CDR3 protein. The sample consists of 300,000 to 500,000 distinct CDR3 sequences, about 16% of them appearing once. The specimen sequenced was blood. Receptors originate from a woman aged 25 to 39 with Graves' hyperthyroidism.

The CDR3, as DNA: TGTGCCAGCAGGGAAACAGGGGCGGATGAGCAGTTCTTC. Its translation is CASRETGADEQFF. The chain has TRBV6-1 and TRBJ2-1; TRBD1 agrees at 7 bases. CDR1 is MNHNS, CDR2 SASEGT, per germline. This CDR3 contains 13 residues. V trimming: 6 bases; J trimming: 8 bases; junction bases outside the gene matches: 7.

This clonotype was observed at least ten times. The chain uses TRBV7-2 and TRBJ2-1; the D is unclear. Germline V gives CDR1 SGHTA, CDR2 FQGNSA. Trimming left V 1 base short and J 3 bases short, with 13 bases between. CDR3 length equals 16 residues. The CDR3 loop reads CASSLGLVADYNEQFF. CDR3 nucleotides: TGTGCCAGCAGCTTAGGTTTGGTAGCAGACTACAATGAGCAGTTCTTC.

The chain links TRBV20-1 to TRBJ2-7; 8 bases line up with TRBD2. V dropped 3 bases and J dropped 2; count of bases not matched to a gene: 3. Per the germline V gene, CDR1 is DFQATT and CDR2 is SNEGSKA (reference sequence). The CDR3 is 13 amino acids. CDR3 in amino acids: CSARREDPYEQYF. In DNA, the CDR3 is TGCAGTGCTAGGCGGGAGGACCCCTACGAGCAGTACTTC.

This clonotype was observed at least ten times. In nucleotides, the CDR3 is TGCGCCAGCAGCTTTCAGGGGAGGGAGAATGAAAAACTGTTTTTT. It encodes CASSFQGRENEKLFF. The rearrangement joins TRBV5-1 to TRBJ1-4; D perhaps matches TRBD1 (6 bases). Germline V gene sequence: CDR1 SGHRS, CDR2 YFSETQ. V dropped 2 bases and J dropped 5 bases, with 13 bases sitting between them. The CDR3 is 15 amino acids.

Ten or more counts support this clonotype. The chain recombines TRBV6-1 with TRBJ2-3; 11 bases are shared with TRBD2. V lost 6 bases to trimming and J lost 5 bases; unmatched junction nucleotides: 10. Germline CDR1 is MNHNS and CDR2 is SASEGT. The CDR3 consists of 16 residues. CDR3 nucleotides: TGTGCCAGCAGGGGGACTAGCGGCCGTGAGGGAGATACGCAGTATTTT. Translated, it gives CASRGTSGREGDTQYF.

This clonotype was counted between two and nine times. The V gene is TRBV9, the J gene TRBJ2-5; TRBD2 is a possible D gene (6 bases). The V gene lost 3 bases and the J gene lost 6 bases, with 18 bases spanning the gap. From germline, CDR1 is SGDLS and CDR2 YYNGEE. CDR3 length equals 15 residues. DNA for the CDR3: TGTGCCAGCAGCGCCCAGACTAGTTCGTTGAAGACCCAGTACTTC. Translating gives CASSAQTSSLKTQYF.

Only a few counts were recorded for this clonotype. The chain has TRBV20-1 and TRBJ2-7; 9 positions agree with TRBD1. V lost 6 bases and J lost 5; bases outside the gene matches: 5. This CDR3 contains 12 residues. Germline V gene lookup returns CDR1 DFQATT and CDR2 SNEGSKA (reference sequence). The CDR3 here is CSAGTGKDEQYF. The CDR3 DNA is TGCAGTGCCGGGACAGGGAAGGACGAGCAGTACTTC.

Notes on this clonotype: The junction shows a germline mismatch at one end, possibly a read error. V is TRBV28 and J is TRBJ2-2; D is unresolved. This CDR3 spans 14 amino acids. The V gene's germline CDR1 is MDHEN and CDR2 SYDVKM. The CDR3 DNA is TGTGGCAGCAGCCGCGGAACGAACACCGGGGAGCTGTTTTTT. This translates into CGSSRGTNTGELFF. Together with reference TRBV28 and TRBJ2-2, the CDR3 gives the full variable domain: DVKVTQSSRYLVKRTGEKVFLECVQDMDHENMFWYRQDPGLGLRLIYFSYDVKMKEKGDIPEGYSVSREKKERFSLILESASTNQTSMYLCGSSRGTNTGELFFGEGSRLTVL.

This clonotype has more than one count but fewer than ten. This chain joins TRBV24-1 and TRBJ2-3; 15 bases line up with TRBD2. V lost 4 bases and J lost 5; bases outside the gene matches: 6. This CDR3 has 17 amino acids. Germline CDR1 and CDR2: KGHDR and SFDVKD. CDR3 DNA: TGTGCCACCAGTGACCGGACTAGCGGGAGGGTTATAGATACGCAGTATTTT. It is translated as CATSDRTSGRVIDTQYF.

The V gene is TRBV12-3 or TRBV12-4, the J gene TRBJ2-7; TRBD2 aligns across 7 bases. V lost 1 base and J lost 6; bases outside the gene matches: 9. This CDR3 is built from 15 residues. The CDR3 bases are TGTGCCAGCAGTTTAGAGGCGGGGGTGGGGGTCGAGCAGTACTTC. It translates to CASSLEAGVGVEQYF.

This clonotype was found a few times. CDR3 DNA: TGCAGTGCTAGAGGGAGCTGGATAGCCCTCGCCTACAATGAGCAGTTCTTC. It encodes CSARGSWIALAYNEQFF. V gene TRBV20-1 combines with J gene TRBJ2-1; D uncertain. The CDR3 is 17 amino acids. Germline assignment: CDR1 DFQATT and CDR2 SNEGSKA (reference sequence). V was cut by 1 base and J by 2 bases, with 18 bases left in between.

In its sample, this clonotype was seen many times. The chain is built from TRBV28 and TRBJ2-7; weak D call: TRBD2 (6 bases). Germline values: CDR1 MDHEN, CDR2 SYDVKM. The CDR3 loop spans 12 amino acids. The germline V and J ends were trimmed by 6 bases and 4 bases, with 10 bases remaining between them. CDR3 nucleotide sequence: TGTGCCAGCAGCGTCGGAGGGTACGAGCAGTACTTC. Protein product: CASSVGGYEQYF.

The chain couples TRBV7-4 to TRBJ1-4; D may be TRBD1 (5 bases). CDR1 and CDR2 from the germline V gene are SGHVT and SQSDAQ. With 5 bases removed from V and 2 bases from J, the gap between germline ends came to 15 bases. This CDR3 is built from 16 residues. The CDR3 DNA follows: TGTGCCAGCAGCCCCGGGACGGCCCTTACTAATGAAAAACTGTTTTTT. It translates to CASSPGTALTNEKLFF.

In this sample, this clonotype turned up a few times. V is TRBV28 and J is TRBJ1-6, with D possibly TRBD1 on 5 matching bases. The germline CDR1 and CDR2 sequences are MDHEN and SYDVKM. Deletions cut 6 bases from V and 2 bases from J, with 11 bases between. The CDR3 is 15 amino acids. CDR3 protein: CASRGDSTYNSPLHF. DNA of the CDR3: TGTGCCAGCAGGGGGGACTCGACCTATAATTCACCCCTCCACTTT. Using reference TRBV28 and TRBJ1-6 for the parts outside the CDR3, the full variable domain is DVKVTQSSRYLVKRTGEKVFLECVQDMDHENMFWYRQDPGLGLRLIYFSYDVKMKEKGDIPEGYSVSREKKERFSLILESASTNQTSMYLCASRGDSTYNSPLHFGNGTRLTVT.

V and J are TRBV12-5 and TRBJ2-1, with 7 positions matching TRBD1. The V gene end was trimmed by 2 bases and the J gene end by 4 bases; junction bases not matched to a gene: 20. The CDR3 contains 20 residues. Germline V gene lookup returns CDR1 LGHNT and CDR2 FRNRAP. Written as DNA, the CDR3 is TGTGCTAGTGGTTTGTCCACCTCGAATACCGGGACAGAGAAATACAATGAGCAGTTCTTC. It specifies CASGLSTSNTGTEKYNEQFF.

This clonotype was counted only a few times. V and J are TRBV6-1 and TRBJ2-1; 11 positions match TRBD2. The V segment lost 7 bases and the J segment 4 bases; nucleotides outside the gene matches: 6. This CDR3 is built from 15 residues. The germline V gene encodes CDR1 MNHNS and CDR2 SASEGT. This CDR3 reads CASKTGTSGYNEQFF. CDR3 in DNA: TGTGCCAGCAAGACCGGGACTAGCGGATACAATGAGCAGTTCTTC.

V gene TRBV13 combines with J gene TRBJ2-4; no firm D call. Trimming took off 0 bases at V and 0 bases at J, with 12 bases between the two ends. From germline, CDR1 is PRHDT and CDR2 FYEKMQ (reference sequence). The CDR3 consists of 17 residues. CDR3 loop: CASSLGPRTVAKNIQYF. The CDR3 DNA follows: TGTGCCAGCAGCTTAGGCCCGAGAACGGTAGCCAAAAACATTCAGTACTTC.

This clonotype was counted many times. The DNA for the CDR3 is TGCAGTGCTCGCGAGGGCATGAACACTGAAGCTTTCTTT. This encodes CSAREGMNTEAFF. V is TRBV20-1 and J is TRBJ1-1; D gene uncertain. The CDR3 extends over 13 amino acids. Germline CDR1 reads DFQATT; CDR2 reads SNEGSKA (reference sequence). Trimming cost V 5 bases and J 0 bases, with 10 bases left between them.

For this clonotype: This may come from a read error, since a much larger clone is one base off. The rearrangement links TRBV11-2 to TRBJ1-5; D uncertain. From germline, CDR1 is SGHAT and CDR2 FQNNGV. This CDR3 contains 13 residues. As DNA, the CDR3 is TGTGCCAGCAGCTTGGATAGCAATCAGTCCCAGCATTTT. Translation gives CASSLDSNQSQHF.

This clonotype was seen ten or more times. V is TRBV27 and J is TRBJ2-1, with TRBD2 identical over 7 bases. V gave up 3 bases and J gave up 6 bases; unmatched junction bases: 5. Germline CDR1 MNHEY, CDR2 SMNVEV (reference sequence). The CDR3 has 14 amino acids. CDR3 in amino acids: CASSLRGSLNEQFF. In DNA form, the CDR3 reads TGTGCCAGCAGTTTGCGCGGGAGCCTCAATGAGCAGTTCTTC.

This clonotype was found many times. This chain links TRBV28 with TRBJ2-7; no firm D call. Germline V gene data show CDR1 as MDHEN and CDR2 as SYDVKM. Trimming took off 3 bases at V and 7 bases at J, with 7 bases between the two ends. The CDR3 covers 11 residues. CDR3 nucleotides: TGTGCCAGCAGTTTCCGGGCAGAGCAGTACTTC. It encodes CASSFRAEQYF.

This clonotype has ten or more counts. This rearrangement joins TRBV30 to TRBJ2-2; the match to TRBD1 covers 11 bases. From germline, CDR1 is GTSNPN and CDR2 SVGIG (reference sequence). The CDR3 runs 14 residues. V shed 7 bases, J shed 8 bases, and the junction held 9 bases outside the gene matches. The CDR3 region is CALGQGALGGELFF. In DNA form, the CDR3 reads TGTGCCTTAGGACAGGGGGCCCTCGGAGGGGAGCTGTTTTTT.

As concerns this clonotype: A much larger clone differs from this one at a single base, so this may be a read error. The chain links TRBV28 to TRBJ2-7, with D perhaps being TRBD1 or TRBD2 (5 bases each). The germline CDR1 and CDR2 sequences are MDHEN and SYDVKM. The V gene lost 3 bases and the J gene lost 7 bases, with 16 bases spanning the gap. The CDR3 runs to 14 residues. This chain's CDR3 is CASSFAWDQLEQYF. The CDR3 bases are TGTGCCAGCAGTTTCGCATGGGACCAACTGGAGCAGTACTTC.